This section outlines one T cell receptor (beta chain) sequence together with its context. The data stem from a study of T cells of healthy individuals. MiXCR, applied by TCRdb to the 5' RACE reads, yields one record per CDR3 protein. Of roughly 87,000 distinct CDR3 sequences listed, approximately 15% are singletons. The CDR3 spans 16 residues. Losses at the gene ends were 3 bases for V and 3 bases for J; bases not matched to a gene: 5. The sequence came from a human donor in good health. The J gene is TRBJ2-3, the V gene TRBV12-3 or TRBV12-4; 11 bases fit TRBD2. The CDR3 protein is CASSFSGGAGTDTQYF. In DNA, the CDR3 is TGTGCCAGCAGTTTTAGCGGGGGGGCTGGTACAGATACGCAGTATTTT.